These 22 T cell receptor beta chains were sequenced from one sample in a study of blood T cell repertoires in COVID-19. Sequenced by immunoSEQ multiplex PCR; TCRdb stores in-frame clones only, minus some. Found here are approximately 46,000 clones, 82% of them singletons; the top ten hold 4.2%. The sequenced sample was peripheral blood. The receptor set was obtained from a woman aged 70-85 years with acute or convalescent COVID-19.

V usage is TRBV11-3 and J usage is TRBJ2-3, with 9 bases that match TRBD2. This CDR3 comprises 16 residues. Per germline, CDR1 SGHNT and CDR2 YENEEA. Trimming removed 1 base from V and 3 bases from J; junction bases left unmatched: 5. CDR3 DNA: TGTGCCAGCAGCTTAGTAGCGGGAGCGGGGACAGATACGCAGTATTTT. Its translation is CASSLVAGAGTDTQYF.

The chain employs TRBV7-8 and TRBJ1-1; D is perhaps TRBD1 (5 bases). Germline CDR1 and CDR2: SGHVS and FQNEAQ. V was shortened by 0 bases and J by 3 bases, with 20 bases between the two germline ends. The CDR3 covers 18 residues. The CDR3 sequence: CASSLATMAGLLHTEAFF. In DNA form, the CDR3 reads TGTGCCAGCAGCTTAGCGACGATGGCAGGGCTTCTTCACACTGAAGCTTTCTTT.

The gene calls are TRBV7-2 and TRBJ2-3; no reliable D call. Germline-derived CDR1 and CDR2 are SGHTA and FQGNSA. V lost 4 bases and J 8 bases, leaving 13 bases between the germline ends. The CDR3 sequence is 13 residues long. CDR3 loop: CASSSTRVSTQYF. DNA for the CDR3: TGTGCCAGCAGCTCGACTCGCGTGAGTACGCAGTATTTT.

The chain is built from TRBV2 and TRBJ1-3; unclear D gene. V lost 3 bases, J lost 2 bases, and 8 bases lay in between. The CDR3 covers 14 residues. Germline loops: CDR1 SNHLY, CDR2 FYNNEI. For the CDR3, the DNA is TGTGCCAGCAGTGACGGCGGGGCTGGAAACACCATATATTTT. Translating it yields CASSDGGAGNTIYF.

The V call is TRBV9, the J call TRBJ1-2; D ambiguous. The CDR3 runs 11 residues. Deletions cut 5 bases from V and 5 bases from J, with 7 bases between. CDR1 is SGDLS, CDR2 YYNGEE, per germline. The CDR3 here is CASRRDYGYTF. The CDR3, as DNA: TGTGCCAGCAGGCGGGATTATGGCTACACCTTC.

This clone has just a few counts. This chain uses TRBV3-1 (or the pseudogene TRBV3-2) with TRBJ1-2; 8 nucleotides match TRBD1. V lost 7 bases and J lost 8; bases outside the gene matches: 12. Germline-derived CDR1 and CDR2 are LGHDT and YNNKEL (reference sequence). The CDR3 extends over 14 amino acids. The CDR3 sequence is CASTLKGQGWGYTF. The CDR3 DNA is TGTGCCAGCACCCTAAAAGGACAGGGCTGGGGCTACACCTTC.

The chain joins TRBV7-3 to TRBJ2-1, with 7 bases fitting TRBD2. Trimming at V came to 3 bases and at J to 4 bases, leaving 21 bases not matched to a gene. The CDR3 spans 20 residues. CDR1 and CDR2 from the germline V gene are SGHTA and FQGTGA. The CDR3 DNA follows: TGTGCCAGCAGCTTGGGACCGAAGGGGCACAACGGGAGGCAGTACAATGAGCAGTTCTTC. Translating it yields CASSLGPKGHNGRQYNEQFF.

V gene TRBV4-3 combines with J gene TRBJ2-3; 13 nucleotides line up with TRBD2. Germline CDR1 LGHNA, CDR2 YSLEER. After removal of 4 bases from V and 4 bases from J, the junction contained 5 bases not matched to a gene. This CDR3 contains 16 residues. CDR3 DNA sequence: TGCGCCAGCAGCCCCGGACTAGCGGGAGTTTCAGATACGCAGTATTTT. This sequence encodes CASSPGLAGVSDTQYF.

The V call is TRBV27, the J call TRBJ1-1; D ambiguous. Trimming left V 6 bases short and J 3 bases short, with 5 bases between. Germline CDR1 reads MNHEY; CDR2 reads SMNVEV (reference sequence). This CDR3 is 11 amino acids long. In DNA, the CDR3 is TGTGCCAGCAGGCGGGACACTGAAGCTTTCTTT. Translation gives CASRRDTEAFF.

The chain is built from TRBV15 and TRBJ1-3; 11 bases match TRBD1. This CDR3 comprises 14 residues. With V trimmed by 8 bases and J by 3 bases, 3 bases remained unmatched. Germline V CDR1 and CDR2: LNHNV, YYDKDF (reference sequence). In nucleotides, the CDR3 is TGTGCCACCGGACAGGGGGCTTTTGGAAACACCATATATTTT. It codes for CATGQGAFGNTIYF.

The CDR3 nucleotides read TGTGCCAGCAGTGGACACAAGGACAGGGGCATCCAAGAGACCCAGTACTTC. As protein: CASSGHKDRGIQETQYF. The rearrangement links TRBV2 to TRBJ2-5; 9 bases map to TRBD1. The CDR3 spans 17 residues. V was clipped by 4 bases and J by 1 base; unmatched bases: 10. Germline values: CDR1 SNHLY, CDR2 FYNNEI. Together with reference TRBV2 and TRBJ2-5, the CDR3 gives the full variable domain: EPEVTQTPSHQVTQMGQEVILRCVPISNHLYFYWYRQILGQKVEFLVSFYNNEISEKSEIFDDQFSVERPDGSNFTLKIRSTKLEDSAMYFCASSGHKDRGIQETQYFGPGTRLLVL.

By share, this clone counts as medium-sized. The CDR3 DNA reads TGCGCCAGCAGCCATGACAGGGGGACGAGGGATGGCTACACCTTC. This translates into CASSHDRGTRDGYTF. This sequence joins TRBV4-1 and TRBJ1-2; TRBD1 agrees at 9 bases. V gave up 3 bases and J gave up 6 bases; unmatched junction bases: 8. The germline V gene has CDR1 MGHRA and CDR2 YSYEKL. This CDR3 contains 15 residues.

Here the CDR3 DNA reads TGTGCCAGCAGCGGACAGGGGAAGCGCAATGAGCAGTTCTTC. Amino acid sequence: CASSGQGKRNEQFF. The chain joins TRBV28 to TRBJ2-1, with TRBD1 matching over 9 bases. Per germline, CDR1 MDHEN and CDR2 SYDVKM. After removal of 6 bases from V and 6 bases from J, the junction contained 6 bases not matched to a gene. This CDR3 has 14 amino acids.

This clone was counted a single time. The chain employs TRBV28 and TRBJ1-5; D remains unclear. The V gene's germline CDR1 is MDHEN and CDR2 SYDVKM. V gave up 6 bases and J gave up 2 bases, with 17 bases separating them. CDR3 length: 16 amino acids. CDR3 protein: CASRPMTLGGNQPQHF. Here the CDR3 DNA reads TGTGCCAGCAGACCCATGACCCTAGGCGGCAATCAGCCCCAGCATTTT.

The chain recombines TRBV7-6 with TRBJ2-3; D call uncertain. This CDR3 spans 15 amino acids. Germline values: CDR1 SGHVS, CDR2 FNYEAQ. V lost 5 bases and J 4 bases, leaving 16 bases between the germline ends. The DNA of the CDR3 is TGTGCCAGCAGCGCCTCTACCTCTGCGGCAGATACGCAGTATTTT. Amino acids: CASSASTSAADTQYF. The full variable domain, completed using reference TRBV7-6 and TRBJ2-3, is GAGVSQSPRYKVTKRGQDVALRCDPISGHVSLYWYRQALGQGPEFLTYFNYEAQQDKSGLPNDRFSAERPEGSISTLTIQRTEQRDSAMYRCASSASTSAADTQYFGPGTRLTVL.

The V gene is TRBV13, the J gene TRBJ1-6, with D unresolved. Per germline, CDR1 PRHDT and CDR2 FYEKMQ (reference sequence). With 0 bases removed from V and 10 bases from J, the gap between germline ends came to 4 bases. The CDR3 length is 12 residues. The DNA for the CDR3 is TGTGCCAGCAGCTTAGGGAGGTCACCCCTCCACTTT. Translation: CASSLGRSPLHF.

The CDR3 loop is CASSHLAGGINEQFF. The CDR3 DNA reads as TGTGCCAGCAGCCACCTTGCGGGAGGCATTAATGAGCAGTTCTTC. V usage is TRBV3-1 (or the pseudogene TRBV3-2) and J usage is TRBJ2-1; 8 bases agree with TRBD2. This CDR3 has 15 residues. The J segment lost 7 bases and the V segment lost 3 bases, leaving 8 bases of the junction unmatched. Germline V gene sequence: CDR1 LGHDT, CDR2 YNNKEL (reference sequence).

This clone was detected once. V usage is TRBV28 and J usage is TRBJ1-4; 10 positions agree with TRBD1. The V gene end was trimmed by 5 bases and the J gene end by 7 bases; junction bases not matched to a gene: 4. Germline V gives CDR1 MDHEN, CDR2 SYDVKM. The CDR3 is 14 amino acids. The CDR3 nucleotides are TGTGCCAGCAGTGGGGACAGGGGACGTGAAAAACTGTTTTTT. It translates to CASSGDRGREKLFF.

The chain uses TRBV30 and TRBJ1-4; the match to TRBD1 covers 7 bases. CDR1 and CDR2 from the germline V gene are GTSNPN and SVGIG (reference sequence). The CDR3 loop spans 14 amino acids. The ends lost 1 base at V and 4 bases at J; junction bases unmatched: 3. DNA for the CDR3: TGTGCCTGGAGTGAGACAGGGTTTAATGAAAAACTGTTTTTT. This translates into CAWSETGFNEKLFF.

The chain uses TRBV18 and TRBJ1-1; no clear D gene. Germline V CDR1 and CDR2: KGHSH, LQKENI. The length of the CDR3 is 13 residues. Trimming took off 2 bases at V and 7 bases at J, with 11 bases between the two ends. In DNA form, the CDR3 reads TGTGCCAGCTCACCATTGGGAGTGGTTGAAGCTTTCTTT. Its translation is CASSPLGVVEAFF.

This chain links TRBV30 with TRBJ1-5, with D tentatively TRBD1 (5 bases). Germline CDR1 reads GTSNPN; CDR2 reads SVGIG (reference sequence). The CDR3 consists of 13 residues. The ends were cut back, 1 base at V and 7 bases at J, with 11 bases in the middle. This CDR3 is CAWSGQGGQPQHF. The CDR3 DNA follows: TGTGCCTGGAGTGGTCAGGGAGGCCAGCCCCAGCATTTT.

The gene calls are TRBV3-1 (or the pseudogene TRBV3-2) and TRBJ2-2, with a possible D match to TRBD2 (6 bases). Germline V gives CDR1 LGHDT, CDR2 YNNKEL (reference sequence). This CDR3 contains 16 residues. Trimming left V 1 base short and J 0 bases short, with 9 bases between. The CDR3 region has the DNA TGTGCCAGCAGCCAAGCCGGGAGCGCGAACACCGGGGAGCTGTTTTTT. It specifies CASSQAGSANTGELFF.